This TCR beta chain originates from a study of T cells expressing NK-cell markers. From the 5' RACE reads, TCRdb lists one entry per CDR3 protein and no DNA. The clone table shows roughly 420,000 distinct CDR3 sequences, with the ten largest holding less than 7.5%. The CDR3 loop spans 15 amino acids. Germline CDR1 is LGHDT and CDR2 is YNNKEL (reference sequence). This receptor was taken from a woman between 18 and 69 years old in good health. The chain joins TRBV3-1 to TRBJ2-1; as DNA is missing, the TRBD2 call by TCRdb cannot be tested. Material for sequencing was blood T cells: a sorted CD56 or NKG2C T cell subset, CD4+ or CD8+ T cells, or bulk PBMC T cells (not recorded which). CDR3 sequence: CASSQTLLAANEQFF.